Listed below are T cell receptor beta chains from one sample, sequenced in a study of early T cells in non-severe SARS-CoV-2 infection. Using its own MiXCR run on the 5' RACE reads, TCRdb lists one record per CDR3 protein. Among 75,000 to 100,000 distinct CDR3 sequences listed, about 15% were seen once. The sequencing sample was made of whole blood. The receptor source for this set is an adult who was a healthcare worker with PCR-confirmed SARS-CoV-2 infection or an uninfected control (not recorded which). Each CDR3 is given with its conserved first and last residue. D genes are given only for firm matches. A clone size is listed for some rows: how often the clone was seen (once, few, many), or a class if it is expanded.

J	V	size	D	CDR3	DNA
TRBJ2-1	TRBV11-2	few	TRBD2	CASSSGTLGYNEQFF	TGTGCCAGCAGCAGCGGGACTTTAGGCTACAATGAGCAGTTCTTC
TRBJ2-7	TRBV6-2/TRBV6-3	few	.	CASSTWGGPHPYEQYF	TGTGCCAGCAGCACGTGGGGCGGACCCCACCCCTACGAGCAGTACTTC
TRBJ2-7	TRBV20-1	.	TRBD2	CSTREGTSYEQYF	TGCAGCACGCGGGAGGGGACTTCTTACGAGCAGTACTTC
TRBJ2-1	TRBV18	few	.	CASSPRAGGGRLMNEQFF	TGTGCCAGCTCACCACGGGCAGGTGGGGGGCGACTCATGAATGAGCAGTTCTTC
TRBJ1-5	TRBV12-3/TRBV12-4	once	.	CASSRDYSNQPQHF	TGTGCCAGCAGCCGGGACTATAGCAATCAGCCCCAGCATTTT
TRBJ2-7	TRBV7-9	many	.	CASSFGEYEQYF	TGTGCCAGCAGCTTTGGGGAATACGAGCAGTACTTC
TRBJ2-2	TRBV6-5	.	.	CASSYSGTGELFF	TGTGCCAGCAGTTACTCAGGGACCGGGGAGCTGTTTTTT
TRBJ2-7	TRBV18	.	TRBD1	CASSPPTTGGYEQYF	TGTGCCAGCTCACCACCGACGACAGGGGGGTACGAGCAGTACTTC
TRBJ2-5	TRBV7-9	many	TRBD2	CASSTGLGSFGETQYF	TGTGCCAGCAGCACGGGACTAGGGTCCTTCGGAGAGACCCAGTACTTC
TRBJ2-7	TRBV28	.	TRBD2	CASSRLAGGYEQYF	TGTGCCAGCAGCCGACTAGCGGGAGGCTACGAGCAGTACTTC
TRBJ2-1	TRBV9	few	TRBD2	CASSATSDSYNEQFF	TGTGCCAGCAGCGCAACTAGCGACTCCTACAATGAGCAGTTCTTC
TRBJ2-1	TRBV9	.	.	CASSVGAGAKFF	.
TRBJ2-3	TRBV7-6	few	.	CASSSDWADTQYF	TGTGCCAGCAGTTCCGACTGGGCGGATACGCAGTATTTT
TRBJ2-1	TRBV5-1	.	.	CASSPIPQGEQFF	TGCGCCAGCAGTCCTATTCCCCAGGGTGAGCAGTTCTTC
TRBJ1-2	TRBV12-3/TRBV12-4	few	.	CASQKPAVGYTF	TGTGCCAGCCAAAAACCGGCTGTTGGCTACACCTTC
TRBJ2-1	TRBV12-3/TRBV12-4	many	TRBD1	CASSSQPRDRSQFF	TGTGCCAGCAGTTCCCAACCAAGGGACAGATCACAGTTCTTC
TRBJ2-3	TRBV20-1	.	TRBD2	CSALAGGSSDTQYF	TGCAGTGCTTTAGCGGGAGGGAGTTCAGATACGCAGTATTTT
TRBJ2-3	TRBV9	.	.	CASSVDSQGTDTQYF	TGTGCCAGCAGCGTAGATTCCCAGGGCACAGATACGCAGTATTTT
TRBJ1-1	TRBV5-5	many	.	CASSLRAIDTEAFF	TGTGCCAGCAGCTTGAGGGCTATCGACACTGAAGCTTTCTTT
TRBJ1-4	TRBV21-1	few	.	CASSKSRGNEKLFF	TGTGCCAGCAGCAAATCCAGGGGTAATGAAAAACTGTTTTTT
TRBJ2-1	TRBV12-3/TRBV12-4	many	.	CATGTPPVREQFF	TGTGCCACCGGGACTCCGCCGGTACGTGAGCAGTTCTTC
TRBJ1-1	TRBV6-5	.	.	CASSYSTNTEAFF	TGTGCCAGCAGTTACTCGACCAACACTGAAGCTTTCTTT
TRBJ2-7	TRBV4-2	few	.	CASSPERDRYEQYF	TGTGCCAGCAGCCCTGAGAGGGATCGCTACGAGCAGTACTTC
TRBJ1-5	TRBV6-1	.	.	CASRVLNADQPQHF	TGTGCCAGCAGGGTTCTCAACGCGGACCAGCCCCAGCATTTT
TRBJ2-3	TRBV6-1	medium-sized	.	CASSVSGAGRDTQYF	TGTGCCAGCAGTGTCTCCGGAGCAGGGAGAGATACGCAGTATTTT